The next 21 T cell receptor beta chains were all read from a single sample in a study of cytomegalovirus exposure and HLA in healthy donors. The table came from immunoSEQ multiplex PCR; TCRdb's copy has only in-frame clones and leaves some out. The table has about 140,000 clones, approximately 82% seen once. The source material was PBMCs. These receptors came from a man under 40 in good health and CMV-seropositive.

CDR3 amino acids: CSAATGTEAFF. The DNA of the CDR3 is TGCAGTGCGGCTACAGGCACTGAAGCTTTCTTT. The chain employs TRBV20-1 and TRBJ1-1; D may be TRBD1 (5 bases). The ends were cut back, 6 bases at V and 4 bases at J, with 9 bases in the middle. CDR3 size: 11 residues. Germline loops: CDR1 DFQATT, CDR2 SNEGSKA (reference sequence).

The chain carries TRBV11-2 and TRBJ2-7, with D perhaps TRBD2 (5 bases). The CDR3 has 13 residues. CDR1 and CDR2 (germline): SGHAT, FQNNGV. Trimming shortened V by 5 bases and J by 6 bases, and 14 bases separated the two germline ends. This CDR3 reads CASSPGPRGEQYF. The DNA of the CDR3 is TGTGCCAGCAGCCCTGGGCCACGGGGCGAGCAGTACTTC.

The chain links TRBV2 to TRBJ1-5, with TRBD1 as a possible D gene (6 bases). The CDR3 extends over 15 amino acids. Germline V gene sequence: CDR1 SNHLY, CDR2 FYNNEI. V dropped 4 bases and J dropped 0 bases, with 10 bases sitting between them. CDR3 protein: CASSVGTYSNQPQHF. The DNA for the CDR3 is TGTGCCAGCAGTGTCGGGACATATAGCAATCAGCCCCAGCATTTT.

The chain employs TRBV4-2 and TRBJ2-7; possibly TRBD2 for D (6 bases). Germline V CDR1 and CDR2: LGHNA, YNFKEQ. The CDR3 covers 15 residues. Trimming shortened V by 3 bases and J by 7 bases, and 19 bases separated the two germline ends. The chain's CDR3 is CASSHPGGAASEQYF. CDR3 coding DNA: TGTGCCAGCAGCCATCCCGGGGGAGCCGCGAGTGAGCAGTACTTC.

The chain's CDR3 is CASSQESAVSIYEQYF. In DNA form, the CDR3 reads TGCGCCAGCAGCCAAGAAAGTGCAGTATCCATCTACGAGCAGTACTTC. The V call is TRBV4-1, the J call TRBJ2-7; D gene unclear. There are 16 residues in the CDR3. Trimming took off 0 bases at V and 3 bases at J, with 15 bases between the two ends. From germline, CDR1 is MGHRA and CDR2 YSYEKL.

This chain joins TRBV5-5 and TRBJ2-7; weak D call: TRBD2 (5 bases). Trimming removed 0 bases at V and 1 base at J, with 8 bases between. The V gene's germline CDR1 is SGHKS and CDR2 YYEKEE (reference sequence). The CDR3 has 14 residues. As DNA, the CDR3 is TGTGCCAGCAGCTTGGTAACTAGTTCCTACGAGCAGTACTTC. It encodes CASSLVTSSYEQYF.

V usage is TRBV25-1 and J usage is TRBJ1-1; D not resolved. The CDR3 has 13 amino acids. With 4 bases removed from V and 1 base from J, the gap between germline ends came to 7 bases. Germline assignment: CDR1 MGHDK and CDR2 SYGVNS. CDR3 in amino acids: CASSVGRNTEAFF. CDR3 bases: TGTGCCAGCAGTGTCGGTCGGAACACTGAAGCTTTCTTT.

Only one count was recorded for this clone. The chain has TRBV19 and TRBJ1-1, with D unclear. CDR3 length equals 14 residues. The V gene lost 7 bases and the J gene lost 4 bases, with 16 bases spanning the gap. The germline V gene encodes CDR1 LNHDA and CDR2 SQIVND (reference sequence). The chain's CDR3 is CASKGGRVGTEAFF. DNA of the CDR3: TGTGCCAGTAAGGGTGGGCGGGTTGGCACTGAAGCTTTCTTT. The full variable domain, with the rest looked up from reference TRBV19 and TRBJ1-1, is DGGITQSPKYLFRKEGQNVTLSCEQNLNHDAMYWYRQDPGQGLRLIYYSQIVNDFQKGDIAEGYSVSREKKESFPLTVTSAQKNPTAFYLCASKGGRVGTEAFFGQGTRLTVV.

This chain uses TRBV9 with TRBJ2-3; D might be TRBD2 (5 bases). V dropped 3 bases and J dropped 8 bases, with 13 bases sitting between them. The CDR3 has 13 amino acids. Germline V gene lookup returns CDR1 SGDLS and CDR2 YYNGEE. CDR3 sequence (DNA): TGTGCCAGCAGCGATGAGAGAGGAGGTACGCAGTATTTT. Its translation is CASSDERGGTQYF.

The V and J genes are TRBV6-5 and TRBJ1-1, with a weak D call TRBD1 (5 bases). The germline V and J ends were trimmed by 0 bases and 12 bases, with 14 bases remaining between them. The CDR3 runs 13 residues. The germline CDR1 and CDR2 sequences are MNHEY and SVGAGI. The CDR3 coding sequence is TGTGCCAGCAGTTACTCGCGGGGGTTCGGGTCTTTCTTT. This codes for CASSYSRGFGSFF.

The chain combines TRBV6-5 with TRBJ1-1, with 9 bases lining up with TRBD1. The V gene end was trimmed by 4 bases and the J gene end by 11 bases; junction bases not matched to a gene: 8. In germline, CDR1 is MNHEY, CDR2 SVGAGI. This CDR3 region has 13 residues. CDR3 residues: CASSSPGTGLAFF. DNA for the CDR3: TGTGCCAGCAGTTCCCCCGGGACAGGGTTGGCTTTCTTT.

J is TRBJ2-1 and V is TRBV4-2; 15 nucleotides agree with TRBD2. The germline gives CDR1 LGHNA, CDR2 YNFKEQ. This CDR3 is 21 amino acids long. The J segment lost 8 bases and the V segment lost 4 bases, leaving 21 bases of the junction unmatched. The CDR3 is CASSPGIRTSGGASRRDEQFF. CDR3 DNA sequence: TGTGCCAGCAGCCCGGGGATCCGGACTAGCGGGGGGGCAAGCCGGCGGGATGAGCAGTTCTTC.

The J gene is TRBJ1-6, the V gene TRBV7-8; D is ambiguous. V shed 3 bases and J shed 3 bases, with 12 bases lying between them. Germline V gives CDR1 SGHVS, CDR2 FQNEAQ. This CDR3 is 16 amino acids long. CDR3 loop: CASSFGQSNYNSPLHF. The CDR3 DNA follows: TGTGCCAGCAGCTTTGGGCAGAGTAACTATAATTCACCCCTCCACTTT.

The gene calls are TRBV2 and TRBJ1-2; 9 positions match TRBD1. Germline values: CDR1 SNHLY, CDR2 FYNNEI. The CDR3 has 16 residues. Trimming at V came to 4 bases and at J to 4 bases, leaving 10 bases not matched to a gene. CDR3 DNA: TGTGCCAGCAGTGCTCCGGGACAGGGAACTTCCTATGGCTACACCTTC. It yields the protein CASSAPGQGTSYGYTF.

The rearrangement joins TRBV12-5 to TRBJ2-3; TRBD2 matches at 12 bases. The CDR3 runs 22 residues. V trimming: 0 bases; J trimming: 6 bases; junction bases outside the gene matches: 22. The germline V gene encodes CDR1 LGHNT and CDR2 FRNRAP. This CDR3 reads CASGLVPGLLAGGRPTLDTQYF. CDR3 nucleotide sequence: TGTGCTAGTGGTTTGGTTCCCGGACTTCTAGCGGGGGGGCGCCCCACACTTGATACGCAGTATTTT.

The sample holds a few counts of this clone. In DNA, the CDR3 is TGTGCCAGCAGCCCGGACAGGTCTAACTACGAGCAGTACTTC. Its translation is CASSPDRSNYEQYF. This chain uses TRBV5-6 with TRBJ2-7; TRBD1 agrees at 7 bases. The germline gives CDR1 SGHDT, CDR2 YYEEEE. J lost 3 bases, V lost 4 bases, and 7 bases had no gene match. This CDR3 has 14 residues.

This clone was seen just once. The chain carries TRBV5-3 and TRBJ2-3; 9 bases fit TRBD1. TRBV5-3 is treated as an ORF (open reading frame) with a function not yet certain. The CDR3 sequence is 16 residues long. Trimming took 4 bases from V and 3 from J; bases not matched to a gene: 9. The CDR3 loop reads CARSLSGQGKTDTQYF. CDR3 coding DNA: TGTGCCAGAAGCCTATCGGGACAGGGAAAAACAGATACGCAGTATTTT.

The chain is built from TRBV4-1 and TRBJ1-3; 7 bases are shared with TRBD1. The CDR3 has 15 residues. Germline V lookup: CDR1 MGHRA, CDR2 YSYEKL. V lost 5 bases and J lost 4; bases outside the gene matches: 8. DNA of the CDR3: TGCGCCAGCAGCTACTTCGACAGGGCGGGAAACACCATATATTTT. It codes for CASSYFDRAGNTIYF.

J is TRBJ1-2 and V is TRBV4-3, with D perhaps TRBD1 (6 bases). Deletions cut 0 bases from V and 7 bases from J, with 12 bases between. This CDR3 has 14 amino acids. Germline-derived CDR1 and CDR2 are LGHNA and YSLEER. The CDR3 reads CASSQDIGQRGYTF. CDR3 DNA: TGCGCCAGCAGCCAAGATATCGGACAGCGTGGCTACACCTTC.

The chain carries TRBV5-1 and TRBJ1-2; TRBD1 matches 7 bases. Trimming cost V 4 bases and J 4 bases; bases outside gene matches: 4. Germline V gene sequence: CDR1 SGHRS, CDR2 YFSETQ. The CDR3 runs 13 residues. The CDR3 sequence is CASSAQGTYGYTF. CDR3 DNA sequence: TGCGCCAGCAGCGCACAGGGGACCTATGGCTACACCTTC.

This chain connects TRBV5-4 to TRBJ2-7, with 10 bases identical to TRBD1. CDR1 SGHNT and CDR2 YYREEE come from the germline V gene (reference sequence). This CDR3 is built from 15 residues. V shed 4 bases, J shed 5 bases, and the junction held 9 bases outside the gene matches. The CDR3 DNA reads TGTGCCAGCAGCACCTCCGGGACAGGGGCTCACGAGCAGTACTTC. Protein: CASSTSGTGAHEQYF.